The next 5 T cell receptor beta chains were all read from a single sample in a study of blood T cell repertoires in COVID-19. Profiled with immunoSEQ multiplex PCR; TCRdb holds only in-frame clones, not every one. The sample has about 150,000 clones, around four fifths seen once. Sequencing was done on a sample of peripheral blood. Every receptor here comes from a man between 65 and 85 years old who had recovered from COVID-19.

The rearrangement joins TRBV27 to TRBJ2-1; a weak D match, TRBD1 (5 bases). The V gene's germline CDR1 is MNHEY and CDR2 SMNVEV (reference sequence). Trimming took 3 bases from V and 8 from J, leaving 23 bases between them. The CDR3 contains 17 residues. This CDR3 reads CASSFSHGRVPPYEQFF. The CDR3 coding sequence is TGTGCCAGCAGTTTCTCCCATGGCAGGGTACCTCCATATGAGCAGTTCTTC.

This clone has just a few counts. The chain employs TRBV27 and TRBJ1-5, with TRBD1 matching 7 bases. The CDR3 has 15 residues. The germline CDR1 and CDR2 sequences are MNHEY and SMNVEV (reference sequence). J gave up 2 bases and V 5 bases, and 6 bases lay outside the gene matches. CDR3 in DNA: TGTGCCAGCAGTACCGGCGACAGGGGCAATCAGCCCCAGCATTTT. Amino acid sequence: CASSTGDRGNQPQHF.

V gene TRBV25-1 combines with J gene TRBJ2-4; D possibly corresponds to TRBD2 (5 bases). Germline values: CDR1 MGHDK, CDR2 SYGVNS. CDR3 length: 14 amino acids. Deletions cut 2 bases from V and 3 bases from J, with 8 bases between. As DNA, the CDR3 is TGTGCCAGCAGTGAAACCGCGGGCAAAAACATTCAGTACTTC. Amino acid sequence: CASSETAGKNIQYF.

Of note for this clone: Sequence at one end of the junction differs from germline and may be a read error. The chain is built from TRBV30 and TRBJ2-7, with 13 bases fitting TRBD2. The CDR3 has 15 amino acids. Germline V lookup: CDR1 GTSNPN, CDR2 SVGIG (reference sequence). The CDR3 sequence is CAWSVSPGGTSGTEF. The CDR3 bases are TGTGCCTGGAGTGTATCCCCAGGGGGGACTAGCGGGACCGAATTC.

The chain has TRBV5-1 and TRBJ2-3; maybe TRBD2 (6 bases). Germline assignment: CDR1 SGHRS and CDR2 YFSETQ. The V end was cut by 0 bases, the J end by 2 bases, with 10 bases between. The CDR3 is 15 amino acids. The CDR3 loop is CASSLARGSTDTQYF. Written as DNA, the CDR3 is TGCGCCAGCAGCTTGGCGCGGGGCTCCACAGATACGCAGTATTTT.